These 11 T cell receptor beta chains came from one sample sequenced in a study of a mutant IDH1 vaccine in newly diagnosed glioma. Clones were read by immunoSEQ multiplex PCR, and TCRdb kept only the in-frame ones, dropping some. The sample consists of 30,000 to 40,000 clones, more than 80% of them appearing once. The time point is: week 5, during vaccination. Vaccination comprised doses that each held 300 ug of mutant IDH1 20-mer peptide, plus topical imiquimod. Their target antigens are unknown. Sequences were derived from PBMCs, sampled from a glioma patient whose treatment included an IDH1 peptide vaccine. These receptors were taken from a man aged 45-65 years with glioma.

There are a few counts of this clone. The chain combines TRBV7-6 with TRBJ2-1; D is possibly TRBD1 (6 bases). In germline, CDR1 is SGHVS, CDR2 FNYEAQ. Between the trimmed V and J ends, which lost 5 bases and 10 bases, there was a span of 9 bases. The CDR3 is 11 residues long. CDR3 sequence: CASSKRGEQFF. In DNA, the CDR3 is TGTGCCAGCAGCAAGAGGGGGGAGCAGTTCTTC. The full variable domain, rest sourced from reference TRBV7-6 and TRBJ2-1, is GAGVSQSPRYKVTKRGQDVALRCDPISGHVSLYWYRQALGQGPEFLTYFNYEAQQDKSGLPNDRFSAERPEGSISTLTIQRTEQRDSAMYRCASSKRGEQFFGPGTRLTVL.

The chain recombines TRBV4-1 with TRBJ1-4; maybe TRBD1 (5 bases). Germline V CDR1 and CDR2: MGHRA, YSYEKL. V lost 2 bases and J 7 bases, leaving 17 bases between the germline ends. The CDR3 is 16 amino acids. The CDR3 DNA follows: TGCGCCAGCAGCCAACTTGGGGGTACAGTCAGTGAAAAACTGTTTTTT. Translating gives CASSQLGGTVSEKLFF.

This clone was counted a single time. The J gene is TRBJ2-1, the V gene TRBV6-6; 8 bases agree with TRBD1. From germline, CDR1 is MNHNY and CDR2 SVGAGI (reference sequence). This CDR3 contains 14 residues. V dropped 6 bases and J dropped 5; count of bases not matched to a gene: 6. CDR3 residues: CASSLETGDNEQFF. The CDR3 DNA reads as TGTGCCAGCAGCCTAGAGACAGGGGACAATGAGCAGTTCTTC.

This clone was detected only a few times. This chain connects TRBV20-1 to TRBJ2-2; D remains unclear. This CDR3 spans 11 amino acids. The germline gives CDR1 DFQATT, CDR2 SNEGSKA (reference sequence). V was trimmed by 2 bases and J by 6 bases, leaving 4 bases between them. CDR3 in amino acids: CSARRAGELFF. For the CDR3, the DNA is TGCAGTGCTAGACGAGCCGGGGAGCTGTTTTTT.

This clone has only a few counts. This chain uses TRBV9 with TRBJ2-7, with unresolved D. The CDR3 consists of 13 residues. The germline V and J ends were trimmed by 3 bases and 5 bases, with 12 bases remaining between them. Per germline, CDR1 SGDLS and CDR2 YYNGEE. CDR3 coding DNA: TGTGCCAGCAGCGGTAGGTTGGGAAACGAGCAGTACTTC. Protein: CASSGRLGNEQYF.

The rearrangement links TRBV7-9 to TRBJ2-7; no clear D gene. Trimming left V 1 base short and J 4 bases short, with 8 bases between. CDR3 length: 13 amino acids. CDR1 and CDR2 (germline): SEHNR, FQNEAQ (reference sequence). The CDR3 DNA is TGTGCCAGCAGCTTAGATGTGGAGTACGAGCAGTACTTC. Translation gives CASSLDVEYEQYF.

The J gene is TRBJ2-3, the V gene TRBV30; no clear D. The CDR3 totals 13 residues. Trimming removed 1 base at V and 3 bases at J, with 8 bases between. Germline loops: CDR1 GTSNPN, CDR2 SVGIG (reference sequence). CDR3 amino acids: CAWSALQTDTQYF. The CDR3 DNA follows: TGTGCCTGGAGTGCCCTTCAAACAGATACGCAGTATTTT.

This clone was detected only a few times. The V gene is TRBV19, the J gene TRBJ1-6, with D possibly TRBD1 on 5 matching bases. The CDR3 loop spans 18 amino acids. V was clipped by 5 bases and J by 0 bases, with 17 bases between them. Germline V gene data show CDR1 as LNHDA and CDR2 as SQIVND (reference sequence). CDR3 residues: CASSFGLLGASYNSPLHF. The CDR3 coding sequence is TGTGCCAGTAGTTTCGGACTACTTGGGGCCTCCTATAATTCACCCCTCCACTTT.

The chain joins TRBV14 to TRBJ1-2; D perhaps matches TRBD1 (5 bases). This CDR3 comprises 14 residues. V lost 2 bases, J lost 6 bases, and 13 bases lay in between. From germline, CDR1 is SGHDN and CDR2 FVKESK. DNA of the CDR3: TGTGCCAGCAGCCAATTGGGGGACGGGAATGGCTACACCTTC. The encoded protein is CASSQLGDGNGYTF.

In this sample, this clone turned up a few times. This chain joins TRBV5-1 and TRBJ1-2; 7 bases map to TRBD1. Germline CDR1 reads SGHRS; CDR2 reads YFSETQ. The CDR3 is made up of 14 amino acids. The V and J ends lost 0 bases and 4 bases, in that order; junction bases with no gene match: 3. The CDR3 sequence is CASSLGDSVYGYTF. CDR3 in DNA: TGCGCCAGCAGCTTGGGGGACAGTGTCTATGGCTACACCTTC.

The V gene is TRBV5-6, the J gene TRBJ1-1; D is unclear. CDR1 and CDR2 from the germline V gene are SGHDT and YYEEEE. The CDR3 contains 16 residues. The V end was cut by 0 bases, the J end by 5 bases, with 17 bases between. Here the CDR3 reads CASSLGLEGLGTEAFF. CDR3 coding DNA: TGTGCCAGCAGCTTGGGTCTGGAAGGGTTGGGGACTGAAGCTTTCTTT.